This entry describes one T cell receptor beta chain. Its specificity is unknown. PCR involved 60 Vbeta and 13 Jbeta primers. Repertoires were generated with immunoSEQ multiplex PCR, while TCRdb's copy carries only in-frame clones and drops some. The data show approximately 130,000 clones, more than 60% seen once. This entry comes from a study of cytomegalovirus exposure and HLA in healthy donors. Study details: An analysis done earlier identified about 120 million unique TCR beta sequences from about 180 million T cells.

Whole-study results and caveats: DRB1 had the most TCR associations and HLA-C the fewest, a later analysis found, with rates varying by HLA locus. Most observed TCR sequences were rare, whereas some public TCRs were detected in many donors. In a later analysis, HLA-associated beta chains showed higher expansion and lower generation probabilities than comparable chains.

V shed 4 bases and J shed 2 bases, with 12 bases lying between them. CDR1 is SEHNR, CDR2 FQNEAQ, per germline (reference sequence). The CDR3 is 14 amino acids. The chain joins TRBV7-9 to TRBJ2-7; weak D call: TRBD2 (6 bases). The sequence was obtained from a woman in her 40s in good health and CMV-seronegative. What was sequenced was PBMCs. CDR3 DNA: TGTGCCAGCAGCTCCTCCGGGACTCCCTACGAGCAGTACTTC. This sequence encodes CASSSSGTPYEQYF.